A single sample gave rise to the 26 T cell receptor beta chains below, sequenced in a study of blood T cell repertoires in COVID-19. Only in-frame clones appear in the TCRdb table, and some are missing; sequencing was by immunoSEQ multiplex PCR. This sample has 190,000 or so clones, with roughly nine tenths found just once. Sequencing was performed on PBMCs or T cells enriched from blood (not recorded which). These receptors were taken from a woman between 25 and 40 years old who had recovered from COVID-19.

This chain uses TRBV5-4 with TRBJ1-3; TRBD1 is a possible D gene (5 bases). V was clipped by 4 bases and J by 0 bases, with 14 bases between them. The CDR3 is 16 amino acids. Germline-derived CDR1 and CDR2 are SGHNT and YYREEE (reference sequence). Here the CDR3 DNA reads TGTGCCAGCAGCCAGCGACAGATCAGCTCTGGAAACACCATATATTTT. Protein product: CASSQRQISSGNTIYF.

This chain connects TRBV4-2 to TRBJ2-7; TRBD1 agrees at 8 bases. This CDR3 has 15 residues. Germline V gives CDR1 LGHNA, CDR2 YNFKEQ. The junction had 1 base not matched to a gene; V was cut back by 0 bases and J by 0 bases. The CDR3 spells CASSQDRGPSYEQYF. CDR3 bases: TGTGCCAGCAGCCAAGACAGGGGGCCCTCCTACGAGCAGTACTTC.

The genes are TRBV5-6 and TRBJ1-1; D not certain. CDR1 is SGHDT, CDR2 YYEEEE, per germline. V was shortened by 2 bases and J by 5 bases, with 10 bases between the two germline ends. The CDR3 has 13 amino acids. CDR3 sequence (DNA): TGTGCCAGCAGCTTCTCGCGGAGGACTGAAGCTTTCTTT. Encoded protein: CASSFSRRTEAFF. The whole variable domain, remainder taken from reference TRBV5-6 and TRBJ1-1, is DAGVTQSPTHLIKTRGQQVTLRCSPKSGHDTVSWYQQALGQGPQFIFQYYEEEERQRGNFPDRFSGHQFPNYSSELNVNALLLGDSALYLCASSFSRRTEAFFGQGTRLTVV.

The V and J genes are TRBV27 and TRBJ1-2, with TRBD1 matching 9 bases. This CDR3 comprises 15 residues. V was pared by 4 bases and J by 2 bases, with 5 bases of the junction left unmatched. Germline loops: CDR1 MNHEY, CDR2 SMNVEV (reference sequence). The CDR3: CASSSRTGVNYGYTF. CDR3 sequence (DNA): TGTGCCAGCAGTTCGAGGACAGGGGTAAACTATGGCTACACCTTC.

This clone came up once. Other DNA sequences in this specimen translate into the identical CDR3. The rearrangement links TRBV18 to TRBJ2-7; D is perhaps TRBD2 (6 bases). Germline CDR1 reads KGHSH; CDR2 reads LQKENI. V was cut by 3 bases and J by 2 bases, with 14 bases left in between. The CDR3 extends over 15 amino acids. This chain's CDR3 is CASSPGSGRTYEQYF. The CDR3, as DNA: TGTGCCAGCTCACCGGGTAGCGGCCGTACCTACGAGCAGTACTTC.

The V call is TRBV2, the J call TRBJ2-7, with D maybe TRBD2 (7 bases). The germline V gene encodes CDR1 SNHLY and CDR2 FYNNEI. V was cut by 6 bases and J by 6 bases, with 30 bases left in between. The CDR3 spans 18 residues. The CDR3 here is CASSLLPQRGGTGGEQYF. CDR3 bases: TGTGCCAGCAGCCTCCTCCCCCAAAGGGGGGGGACCGGGGGCGAGCAGTACTTC.

The genes are TRBV24-1 and TRBJ2-5; the match to TRBD2 covers 10 bases. With V trimmed by 3 bases and J by 5 bases, 5 bases remained unmatched. In germline, CDR1 is KGHDR, CDR2 SFDVKD. The CDR3 is 15 amino acids. The CDR3 DNA reads TGTGCCACCAGTGATCCCCTAGCGGGAGAGGAGACCCAGTACTTC. It encodes CATSDPLAGEETQYF.

The chain couples TRBV23-1 to TRBJ2-3; 8 bases agree with TRBD2. TRBV23-1 is an ORF; its function is uncertain. The CDR3 loop spans 16 amino acids. The ends lost 0 bases at V and 2 bases at J; junction bases unmatched: 4. CDR3 in amino acids: CASSQSGGRNTDTQYF. The DNA for the CDR3 is TGCGCCAGCAGTCAATCTGGCGGGAGGAACACAGATACGCAGTATTTT.

The rearrangement joins TRBV27 to TRBJ1-2; D remains unclear. The CDR3 consists of 16 residues. V lost 4 bases and J lost 3, with 18 bases in between. Germline-derived CDR1 and CDR2 are MNHEY and SMNVEV (reference sequence). The chain's CDR3 is CASSSMRASRYYGYTF. The CDR3 DNA follows: TGTGCCAGCAGTTCAATGAGGGCGTCAAGGTACTATGGCTACACCTTC.

This clone came up a few times. In DNA form, the CDR3 reads TGTGCCAGCAAACGTGGAGATTCCTACGAGCAGTACTTC. Protein product: CASKRGDSYEQYF. The J gene is TRBJ2-7, the V gene TRBV12-3 or TRBV12-4; D is undetermined. With 7 bases removed from V and 1 base from J, the gap between germline ends came to 11 bases. The CDR3 is made up of 13 amino acids.

The chain recombines TRBV6-6 with TRBJ1-1; 9 bases match TRBD1. V lost 7 bases and J lost 1; bases outside the gene matches: 7. The CDR3 loop spans 15 amino acids. The V gene's germline CDR1 is MNHNY and CDR2 SVGAGI (reference sequence). The CDR3 region is CASKRTGVENTEAFF. The DNA for the CDR3 is TGTGCCAGCAAACGGACAGGGGTGGAGAACACTGAAGCTTTCTTT.

The chain is built from TRBV5-4 and TRBJ1-2, with a weak D call TRBD1 (6 bases). Germline CDR1 and CDR2: SGHNT and YYREEE (reference sequence). CDR3 length: 14 amino acids. Trimming pared 1 base from V and 4 bases from J, leaving 11 bases between. The CDR3 sequence is CASSLYREGYGYTF. CDR3 in DNA: TGTGCCAGCAGCTTGTACAGGGAAGGCTATGGCTACACCTTC.

This chain links TRBV4-3 with TRBJ2-7; TRBD1 matches at 8 bases. The CDR3 is made up of 15 amino acids. Germline-derived CDR1 and CDR2 are LGHNA and YSLEER. The V and J ends lost 0 bases and 5 bases, in that order; junction bases with no gene match: 6. CDR3 nucleotide sequence: TGCGCCAGCAGCCAAGATAGGACAGGGTCCCACGAGCAGTACTTC. It encodes CASSQDRTGSHEQYF.

The chain recombines TRBV27 with TRBJ2-5; 7 nucleotides align to TRBD1. V shed 3 bases, J shed 5 bases, and the junction held 3 bases outside the gene matches. CDR1 is MNHEY and CDR2 is SMNVEV in the germline V gene (reference sequence). The length of the CDR3 is 13 residues. The CDR3 bases are TGTGCCAGCAGTTTCCGGGGACAGGAGACCCAGTACTTC. Protein product: CASSFRGQETQYF.

The chain has TRBV12-3 or TRBV12-4 and TRBJ1-2; D possibly corresponds to TRBD1 (5 bases). Between the trimmed V and J ends, which lost 5 bases and 7 bases, there was a span of 11 bases. This CDR3 has 12 amino acids. This CDR3 is CASSPAGIGYTF. The CDR3 nucleotides read TGTGCCAGCAGTCCTGCAGGGATTGGCTACACCTTC.

About this clone itself: Its ends do not fully match the called genes, so a read error is possible. The V call is TRBV30, the J call TRBJ1-4; D remains ambiguous. Germline values: CDR1 GTSNPN, CDR2 SVGIG (reference sequence). CDR3 size: 12 residues. CDR3: CASSWRDEKLFF. CDR3 bases: TGTGCCTCGAGTTGGAGGGATGAAAAACTGTTTTTT.

This clone occurred once. The V and J genes are TRBV18 and TRBJ1-5; no firm D call. Germline CDR1 and CDR2: KGHSH and LQKENI. Trimming stripped 0 bases from V and 0 bases from J, with 3 bases between. CDR3 size: 14 residues. Here the CDR3 reads CASSPPYSNQPQHF. The CDR3, as DNA: TGTGCCAGCTCACCACCGTATAGCAATCAGCCCCAGCATTTT.

J is TRBJ1-6 and V is TRBV14; D is ambiguous. CDR1 SGHDN and CDR2 FVKESK come from the germline V gene. The CDR3 runs 15 residues. Deletions cut 0 bases from V and 9 bases from J, with 12 bases between. CDR3 DNA: TGTGCCAGCAGCCAAGATGGTGTCAGCGTTTCACCCCTCCACTTT. This sequence encodes CASSQDGVSVSPLHF.

The chain employs TRBV7-2 and TRBJ2-2, with 9 bases lining up with TRBD1. CDR1 is SGHTA, CDR2 FQGNSA, per germline. Trimming cost V 2 bases and J 4 bases; bases outside gene matches: 8. The CDR3 covers 17 residues. CDR3 region: CASSLRTGVLSTGELFF. The CDR3 DNA reads TGTGCCAGCAGCTTACGGACAGGGGTCTTATCCACCGGGGAGCTGTTTTTT.

This clone was found a few times. The chain links TRBV6-5 to TRBJ1-5; unclear D gene. The CDR3 contains 14 residues. The germline V and J ends were trimmed by 6 bases and 0 bases, with 9 bases remaining between them. Looked up from germline, CDR1 is MNHEY and CDR2 is SVGAGI. The CDR3 is CASSDGDSNQPQHF. The CDR3 bases are TGTGCCAGCAGCGACGGGGATAGCAATCAGCCCCAGCATTTT.

The chain uses TRBV19 and TRBJ1-1; D gene unclear. This CDR3 region has 13 residues. V lost 3 bases to trimming and J lost 3 bases, with 8 bases between them. Germline CDR1 and CDR2: LNHDA and SQIVND (reference sequence). The CDR3 coding sequence is TGTGCCAGTAGTATCAAAGTAGACACTGAAGCTTTCTTT. As protein: CASSIKVDTEAFF.

CDR3 loop: CATSNPGQGLSNQPQHF. DNA of the CDR3: TGTGCCACCAGCAACCCCGGACAGGGGTTGAGCAATCAGCCCCAGCATTTT. This sequence joins TRBV15 and TRBJ1-5; 9 nucleotides align to TRBD1. Losses at the gene ends were 4 bases for V and 1 base for J; bases not matched to a gene: 8. CDR3 length equals 17 residues. The V gene's germline CDR1 is LNHNV and CDR2 YYDKDF (reference sequence).

The chain uses TRBV4-3 and TRBJ1-2; 7 nucleotides line up with TRBD1. V shed 0 bases, J shed 5 bases, and the junction held 3 bases outside the gene matches. The CDR3 is 14 residues long. In germline, CDR1 is LGHNA, CDR2 YSLEER. This chain's CDR3 is CASSQDYRGYGYTF. CDR3 DNA sequence: TGCGCCAGCAGCCAAGATTACAGGGGTTATGGCTACACCTTC.

This clone was seen a few times. The chain is built from TRBV9 and TRBJ2-3, with TRBD2 matching over 8 bases. V dropped 1 base and J dropped 2; count of bases not matched to a gene: 3. The CDR3 is made up of 15 amino acids. The germline gives CDR1 SGDLS, CDR2 YYNGEE. CDR3: CASSVIAGHTDTQYF. CDR3 sequence (DNA): TGTGCCAGCAGCGTAATAGCGGGACACACAGATACGCAGTATTTT.

Only one count was recorded for this clone. The chain couples TRBV7-2 to TRBJ1-1; D might be TRBD1 (5 bases). Germline V gene sequence: CDR1 SGHTA, CDR2 FQGNSA. Between the trimmed V and J ends, which lost 4 bases and 10 bases, there was a span of 10 bases. This CDR3 spans 11 amino acids. Here the CDR3 reads CASSSTRGAFF. In DNA, the CDR3 is TGTGCCAGCAGCTCTACAAGGGGAGCTTTCTTT.

The table lists this clone with a count of one. The rearrangement joins TRBV4-2 to TRBJ1-2; D is possibly TRBD1 (6 bases). V lost 2 bases and J lost 2, with 12 bases in between. CDR1 is LGHNA and CDR2 is YNFKEQ in the germline V gene. The CDR3 is 15 residues long. The CDR3 region is CASSQYPGENYGYTF. In DNA form, the CDR3 reads TGTGCCAGCAGCCAATACCCAGGGGAGAACTATGGCTACACCTTC.